A single sample gave rise to the 7 T cell receptor beta chains below, sequenced in a study of cytomegalovirus exposure and HLA in healthy donors. The PCR made use of 60 Vbeta and 13 Jbeta primers. Produced via immunoSEQ multiplex PCR; TCRdb's table is partial and in-frame only. The profile covers roughly 170,000 clones, with around 80% appearing a single time and around 7% taken by the ten largest. Material for sequencing was PBMCs. These receptors originate from a man aged 25 to 45 in good health and CMV-seropositive.

The chain combines TRBV5-4 with TRBJ2-1, with 15 bases identical to TRBD2. Losses at the gene ends were 3 bases for V and 7 bases for J; bases not matched to a gene: 5. CDR3 size: 16 residues. Germline V gene lookup returns CDR1 SGHNT and CDR2 YYREEE (reference sequence). The chain's CDR3 is CASSWRTSGRGNEQFF. CDR3 coding DNA: TGTGCCAGCAGCTGGAGGACTAGCGGGAGGGGAAATGAGCAGTTCTTC.

This chain uses TRBV6-4 with TRBJ2-7, with 7 positions matching TRBD1. V lost 9 bases and J lost 4; bases outside the gene matches: 6. Germline V gene sequence: CDR1 MRHNA, CDR2 SNTAGT. The CDR3 contains 12 residues. CDR3 sequence: CARGTEGYEQYF. CDR3 bases: TGTGCCAGGGGGACAGAGGGATACGAGCAGTACTTC.

The rearrangement joins TRBV27 to TRBJ1-1; D possibly corresponds to TRBD1 (6 bases). Germline values: CDR1 MNHEY, CDR2 SMNVEV (reference sequence). The ends were cut back, 1 base at V and 6 bases at J, with 12 bases in the middle. The length of the CDR3 is 14 residues. CDR3 sequence: CASSLWGRSAEAFF. The CDR3 coding sequence is TGTGCCAGCAGTTTATGGGGGCGTAGCGCTGAAGCTTTCTTT.

This clone came up once. The rearrangement uses TRBV18 and TRBJ1-2; D call uncertain. Trimming stripped 3 bases from V and 6 bases from J, with 20 bases between. Germline V lookup: CDR1 KGHSH, CDR2 LQKENI. The CDR3 spans 16 residues. Here the CDR3 DNA reads TGTGCCAGCTCACCGTTAACCGAAGGGAGGAACAATGGCTACACCTTC. Translation: CASSPLTEGRNNGYTF.

This clone was seen more than once but under ten times. The chain joins TRBV4-2 to TRBJ1-1, with D hard to call. Germline-derived CDR1 and CDR2 are LGHNA and YNFKEQ. Trimming took off 3 bases at V and 3 bases at J, with 14 bases between the two ends. The CDR3 runs 15 residues. CDR3 nucleotides: TGTGCCAGCAGCCAGGCACCCAGCGTCCACACTGAAGCTTTCTTT. This sequence encodes CASSQAPSVHTEAFF.

The count of this clone is one. The chain joins TRBV29-1 to TRBJ1-1; the D gene is possibly TRBD1 (5 bases). V gave up 4 bases and J gave up 4 bases, with 7 bases separating them. This CDR3 comprises 11 residues. Per germline, CDR1 SQVTM and CDR2 ANQGSEA. CDR3 protein: CSVGRGTEAFF. The CDR3 coding sequence is TGCAGCGTTGGGAGGGGCACTGAAGCTTTCTTT.

V and J are TRBV7-9 and TRBJ1-5, with unresolved D. Germline V gene sequence: CDR1 SEHNR, CDR2 FQNEAQ (reference sequence). This CDR3 contains 15 residues. V dropped 1 base and J dropped 0 bases, with 7 bases sitting between them. CDR3 region: CASSLDEFSNQPQHF. CDR3 nucleotide sequence: TGTGCCAGCAGCTTAGATGAGTTTAGCAATCAGCCCCAGCATTTT.